This TCR beta chain was observed in a study of T-cell reconstitution after alpha-beta-depleted transplantation in children. A TCRbeta library incorporating unique molecular identifiers was prepared. TCRdb re-called the PCR reads through MiXCR, storing one row per CDR3 protein. The top ten clones hold under 5.5% of a sample with approximately 230,000 distinct CDR3 sequences, approximately 24% of them seen once. In its sample, this clonotype was seen a few times. Its antigen is unknown. Overall study findings and caveats: It was surviving recipient T cells and thymic progenitors that gave some patients high TCRbeta diversity at day 60. As was reported, about two months after transplant, alpha-beta T cells came from several hundred expanded graft clones. The main origin of T-cell counts and diversity one year after transplant was newly produced T cells.

The V end was cut by 0 bases, the J end by 4 bases, with 15 bases between. The CDR3 runs 16 residues. Germline V CDR1 and CDR2: SQVTM, ANQGSEA. This TCR came from a female patient aged 2-15 years who had a stem cell transplant for congenital amegakaryocytic thrombocytopenia, so the T cells may come from the graft donor. Sample: PBMCs, mostly from graft donor cells, taken 360 days after TCRalphabeta/CD19-depleted stem cell transplant. J is TRBJ2-2 and V is TRBV29-1, with D perhaps matching TRBD1 (5 bases). The CDR3 loop reads CSVEDLSTGRTGELFF. The CDR3 coding sequence is TGCAGCGTTGAAGATCTGTCTACAGGTCGCACCGGGGAGCTGTTTTTT.